The 6 T cell receptor beta chains reported below all come from one sample, sequenced in a study of blood T cell repertoires in COVID-19. Clones were sequenced by immunoSEQ multiplex PCR, and TCRdb holds only the in-frame ones, with some missing. The table lists about 320,000 clones, approximately 91% of them singletons, with 3.9% in the top ten. The sequencing input was PBMCs or T cells enriched from blood (not recorded which). These receptors came from a woman in her 30s who had been exposed to COVID-19.

The chain couples TRBV7-2 to TRBJ1-3; a weak D match, TRBD1 (6 bases). Trimming shortened V by 7 bases and J by 1 base, and 11 bases separated the two germline ends. This CDR3 is 14 amino acids long. Germline assignment: CDR1 SGHTA and CDR2 FQGNSA. CDR3 in DNA: TGTGCCAGCAAACTACAGGGTTCTGGAAACACCATATATTTT. Its protein is CASKLQGSGNTIYF.

The J gene is TRBJ1-2, the V gene TRBV5-6; TRBD1 agrees at 8 bases. Trimming removed 2 bases from V and 4 bases from J; junction bases left unmatched: 4. Per germline, CDR1 SGHDT and CDR2 YYEEEE. This CDR3 comprises 14 residues. DNA of the CDR3: TGTGCCAGCAGCTTTGCAGGGGGCGGCTATGGCTACACCTTC. Translation: CASSFAGGGYGYTF.

The chain recombines TRBV19 with TRBJ1-5, with D possibly being TRBD1 (6 bases). The CDR3 is made up of 18 amino acids. Germline V CDR1 and CDR2: LNHDA, SQIVND (reference sequence). V was trimmed by 10 bases and J by 2 bases, leaving 27 bases between them. This CDR3 reads CATNKQGDITIGNQPQHF. The CDR3 DNA follows: TGTGCCACCAATAAACAGGGAGATATCACGATCGGCAATCAGCCCCAGCATTTT.

CDR3 DNA sequence: TGTGCCAGCAGTTTTTCCAGGATGAACACTGAAGCTTTCTTT. This translates into CASSFSRMNTEAFF. This rearrangement joins TRBV28 to TRBJ1-1; unclear D gene. Trimming left V 3 bases short and J 0 bases short, with 8 bases between. The CDR3 runs 14 residues. The germline CDR1 and CDR2 sequences are MDHEN and SYDVKM.

In DNA form, the CDR3 reads TGTGCCAGCAGCCAAGGAAGGAACAGCCCATGGGAGCAGTACTTC. Its translation is CASSQGRNSPWEQYF. The chain carries TRBV4-2 and TRBJ2-7; D is unclear. V was pared by 1 base and J by 7 bases, with 17 bases between. Germline CDR1 reads LGHNA; CDR2 reads YNFKEQ. CDR3 size: 15 residues.

The chain couples TRBV21-1 to TRBJ1-2; the D call of TRBD1 is as the table states it, not checked on the DNA. TRBV21-1 is a pseudogene segment. CDR3 size: 14 residues. The CDR3 DNA reads TGTGCCAGCAGCAAACAACACAGAAGATATGGCTACACCTTC. It encodes CASSKQHRRYGYTF.